This T cell receptor (beta chain) was identified during a study of long-term antiretroviral therapy in people with HIV. The V end lost 3 bases, the J end lost 4 bases, and 10 bases lay between the germline ends. Germline V gene lookup returns CDR1 MNHNS and CDR2 SASEGT. The CDR3 contains 13 residues. Overall study findings and caveats: It was observed that HIV repertoires exhibited narrower CDR3 length ranges than controls.

Every one of the donors gave at least one pre-ART PBMC sample and at least two post-ART PBMC samples. Treatment of all HIV participants took place in the United States. Samples held roughly 0.95-11 million cryopreserved PBMC, and DNA extraction followed. immunoSEQ v3.0 was run at survey level. Profiling relied on immunoSEQ multiplex PCR, and the TCRdb table lists in-frame clones only, not all of them. This table holds around 32,000 clones, about 98% found once. Worth noting for this clone: Its antigen remains unknown.

The sequences come from unsorted PBMCs, collected 7.6 years after starting antiretroviral therapy. This receptor was obtained from a man aged 25-40 years with HIV. V gene TRBV6-1 combines with J gene TRBJ2-7; no firm D call. The CDR3 protein is CASSDGQIYEQYF. CDR3 nucleotides: TGTGCCAGCAGTGACGGTCAGATTTACGAGCAGTACTTC.